This TCR beta chain is from a study of shared T cell receptors in the human thymus. Produced via immunoSEQ multiplex PCR; TCRdb's table is partial and in-frame only. Seen here are over 650,000 clones, about 89% observed once, and the top ten hold roughly 0.0089%. This CDR3 comprises 15 residues. V was pared by 2 bases and J by 3 bases, with 11 bases between. CDR1 is MDHEN and CDR2 is SYDVKM in the germline V gene. These data were also filed under a second study, of human thymus T cells. As reported in that work: Among unrelated individuals, related research reported thymic repertoires that overlapped highly.

The source is a boy less than two years old with a congenital heart defect. J is TRBJ1-5 and V is TRBV28; the D gene is possibly TRBD1 (5 bases). Sequences were obtained from thymocytes. The CDR3 is CASSLRGEVNQPQHF. Here the CDR3 DNA reads TGTGCCAGCAGTTTAAGAGGGGAGGTCAATCAGCCCCAGCATTTT.